This TCR beta chain is drawn from a study of T-cell memory formation after mild COVID-19. General study results and limits: Specificity for SARS-CoV-2 was not confirmed among the second-wave clones peaking on day 37. Day 15 to 85 contractors were CD4/CD8 balanced; later expanders leaned CD4+.

On this clonotype itself: Its antigen is unidentified.

Trimming removed 1 base from V and 0 bases from J; junction bases left unmatched: 8. The CDR3 totals 18 residues. Germline V gene lookup returns CDR1 MNHEY and CDR2 SMNVEV (reference sequence). From the 5' RACE reads, TCRdb called clonotypes with MiXCR, one entry per CDR3 protein. The top ten clones hold about 22% of a sample with 350,000 to 500,000 distinct CDR3 sequences, about 20% of them seen once. The chain has TRBV27 and TRBJ2-2; 7 nucleotides align to TRBD1. This TCR came from a man younger than 35 who had mild COVID-19 (a few samples of this study predate the infection). Cell type and time point are not known. Sequencing was performed on PBMCs or a T cell subset sorted from them (not recorded which). The CDR3 DNA follows: TGTGCCAGCAGTTTATTTCCCCCCGGGACAGCGAACACCGGGGAGCTGTTTTTT. It encodes CASSLFPPGTANTGELFF.